Reported below is one T cell receptor beta chain. Its antigen remains unidentified. V lost 1 base, J lost 1 base, and 1 base stayed unmatched. In germline, CDR1 is SGHTS, CDR2 YDEGEE. This CDR3 comprises 15 residues. The sample is drawn from a study of OX40 agonist ivuxolimab in advanced cancers. Study overall: Three patients, one with hepatocellular carcinoma and two with cutaneous melanoma, achieved partial responses. Whole-study findings and limits: At doses 0.1 to 3.0 mg/kg, CD4+ and CD8+ clones expanded. The study did not work out the antigen specificity of the expanded peripheral T cells.

Assay used: immunoSEQ multiplex PCR; TCRdb lists only in-frame clones, some missing. The profile shows about 77,000 clones, 85% of them singletons. This chain uses TRBV5-8 with TRBJ1-4; 7 bases are shared with TRBD1. The source material was CD4+ or CD8+ T cells sorted from blood, sampled in a trial of the OX40 agonist ivuxolimab. The clonotype was recovered from an adult with an advanced solid tumor such as melanoma, head and neck, liver or kidney cancer. The CDR3 region is CASSLSGGTNEKLFF. CDR3 in DNA: TGTGCCAGCAGCTTGTCAGGGGGAACTAATGAAAAACTGTTTTTT.